The text below deals with one T cell receptor beta chain. Its antigen remains unidentified. A read error is possible here, since a much larger clone lies one base away. TCRdb recomputed calls from the RT-PCR reads with MiXCR, one row per CDR3 protein. The table records 550,000 to 800,000 distinct CDR3 sequences, 15% to 18% of them present only once. The entry originates in a study of response to subunit inactivated influenza vaccine. General study findings and limits: Authors proposed each seasonal influenza vaccination draws in few new T cells.

The CDR3 is 15 amino acids. The germline CDR1 and CDR2 sequences are LGHDT and YNNKEL (reference sequence). The clonotype originates from a man in his fifties who received an inactivated influenza vaccine. The V and J genes are TRBV3-1 and TRBJ2-1, with D hard to call. The sequenced sample was PBMCs from blood, obtained 11 to 12 days after vaccination. The CDR3: CASSQGSIASNEEFF. Written as DNA, the CDR3 is TGTGCCAGCAGCCAAGGTAGTATAGCCTCCAATGAGGAGTTCTTC.